A single sample is the source of the 21 T cell receptor beta chains below, sequenced in a study of shared clonotypes between healthy human individuals. Assay: immunoSEQ multiplex PCR; the TCRdb copy retains only in-frame clones and omits some. In the table there are over a million clones, around 82% of which are singletons. The sequenced material came from memory CD4+ T cells from PBMCs. Subset: CD45RA-negative fraction. The receptor source for this set is a man aged 18 to 29 in good health. Some clones in this sample may be carry-over from other donors' samples.

The count of this clone is one. The chain uses TRBV7-2 and TRBJ1-5, with TRBD1 as a possible D gene (6 bases). There are 16 residues in the CDR3. Germline V lookup: CDR1 SGHTA, CDR2 FQGNSA. V was clipped by 1 base and J by 6 bases, with 16 bases between them. CDR3 in amino acids: CASSLEWAGASQPQHF. The DNA of the CDR3 is TGTGCCAGCAGCTTAGAGTGGGCAGGGGCAAGTCAGCCCCAGCATTTT.

This clone was found a few times. V gene TRBV6-1 combines with J gene TRBJ1-1, with a weak D call TRBD1 (5 bases). Trimming removed 3 bases from V and 10 bases from J, with 15 bases in between. This CDR3 is 13 amino acids long. The germline V gene encodes CDR1 MNHNS and CDR2 SASEGT. The CDR3 reads CASSDGAILRAFF. Written as DNA, the CDR3 is TGTGCCAGCAGTGACGGGGCCATCCTCAGAGCTTTCTTT.

The rearrangement joins TRBV7-2 to TRBJ2-2, with 8 bases matching TRBD2. J gave up 7 bases and V 5 bases, and 6 bases lay outside the gene matches. There are 14 residues in the CDR3. Germline-derived CDR1 and CDR2 are SGHTA and FQGNSA. The CDR3 DNA sequence: TGTGCCAGCAGCATCCAGCGGGAGCACGGGGAGCTGTTTTTT. It yields the protein CASSIQREHGELFF. Full variable domain (missing parts from reference TRBV7-2 and TRBJ2-2): GAGVSQSPSNKVTEKGKDVELRCDPISGHTALYWYRQSLGQGLEFLIYFQGNSAPDKSGLPSDRFSAERTGGSVSTLTIQRTQQEDSAVYLCASSIQREHGELFFGEGSRLTVL.

This chain uses TRBV7-8 with TRBJ1-1; D is undetermined. The germline V gene has CDR1 SGHVS and CDR2 FQNEAQ. The V end lost 2 bases, the J end lost 3 bases, and 10 bases lay between the germline ends. This CDR3 is built from 14 residues. Written as DNA, the CDR3 is TGTGCCAGCAGCTTACAGTCCGAATACACTGAAGCTTTCTTT. It specifies CASSLQSEYTEAFF.

This clone was found a few times. CDR3 amino acids: CASSSRTSNSYEQYF. The CDR3 DNA reads TGTGCCAGCAGTTCCCGGACCTCTAACTCCTACGAGCAGTACTTC. This rearrangement joins TRBV6-5 to TRBJ2-7; D unclear. The CDR3 is 15 residues long. From germline, CDR1 is MNHEY and CDR2 SVGAGI. The V gene lost 4 bases and the J gene lost 0 bases, with 13 bases spanning the gap.

The chain is built from TRBV5-1 and TRBJ2-7; D ambiguous. The V gene lost 2 bases and the J gene lost 5 bases, with 11 bases spanning the gap. Germline V gene lookup returns CDR1 SGHRS and CDR2 YFSETQ. The length of the CDR3 is 13 residues. CDR3 sequence (DNA): TGCGCCAGCAGCTTCCACCCGGATAACGAGCAGTACTTC. It translates to CASSFHPDNEQYF.

The chain links TRBV14 to TRBJ2-7; no firm D call. The CDR3 covers 14 residues. V lost 1 base and J 5 bases, leaving 12 bases between the germline ends. CDR1 is SGHDN and CDR2 is FVKESK in the germline V gene. CDR3 coding DNA: TGTGCCAGCAGCCAAGGAGGCAGGACCAACGAGCAGTACTTC. This encodes CASSQGGRTNEQYF.

J is TRBJ2-1 and V is TRBV30; tentative D call: TRBD2 (6 bases). Per the germline V gene, CDR1 is GTSNPN and CDR2 is SVGIG (reference sequence). Between the trimmed V and J ends, which lost 8 bases and 14 bases, there was a span of 19 bases. The CDR3 contains 11 residues. CDR3 nucleotide sequence: TGTGCCCAGAGGGAGGAAACCAGGGAGTTCTTC. Amino acid sequence: CAQREETREFF.

The V call is TRBV30, the J call TRBJ2-7, with D hard to call. This CDR3 comprises 16 residues. CDR1 and CDR2 (germline): GTSNPN, SVGIG (reference sequence). Trimming removed 0 bases from V and 3 bases from J, with 18 bases in between. The CDR3 loop reads CAWSVLRPQRVYEQYF. The CDR3 DNA reads TGTGCCTGGAGTGTACTCAGACCGCAAAGGGTCTACGAGCAGTACTTC. The full variable domain, in which reference TRBV30 and TRBJ2-7 provide the parts outside the CDR3, is SQTIHQWPATLVQPVGSPLSLECTVEGTSNPNLYWYRQAAGRGLQLLFYSVGIGQISSEVPQNLSASRPQDRQFILSSKKLLLSDSGFYLCAWSVLRPQRVYEQYFGPGTRLTVT.

As concerns this clone: Other DNA variants within this sample encode the same CDR3. J is TRBJ1-2 and V is TRBV14; D call uncertain. V was clipped by 1 base and J by 2 bases, with 2 bases between them. There are 12 residues in the CDR3. Per germline, CDR1 SGHDN and CDR2 FVKESK. CDR3 coding DNA: TGTGCCAGCAGCCAAGGAAACTATGGCTACACCTTC. Its translation is CASSQGNYGYTF.

This chain uses TRBV7-6 with TRBJ1-3, with D unresolved. The CDR3 extends over 14 amino acids. The germline V gene has CDR1 SGHVS and CDR2 FNYEAQ. The V end lost 2 bases, the J end lost 2 bases, and 7 bases lay between the germline ends. DNA of the CDR3: TGTGCCAGCAGCTTATTACTAACTGGAAACACCATATATTTT. It codes for CASSLLLTGNTIYF. The whole variable domain, filled in from reference TRBV7-6 and TRBJ1-3, reads GAGVSQSPRYKVTKRGQDVALRCDPISGHVSLYWYRQALGQGPEFLTYFNYEAQQDKSGLPNDRFSAERPEGSISTLTIQRTEQRDSAMYRCASSLLLTGNTIYFGEGSWLTVV.

This chain connects TRBV4-1 to TRBJ2-7; D may be TRBD1 (5 bases). Germline CDR1 is MGHRA and CDR2 is YSYEKL. This CDR3 is 15 amino acids long. V dropped 3 bases and J dropped 5 bases, with 17 bases sitting between them. CDR3 region: CASSHPGRDLHEQYF. The CDR3 DNA reads TGCGCCAGCAGCCATCCGGGCAGGGATTTACACGAGCAGTACTTC.

The DNA for the CDR3 is TGTGCCAGCTCTCTAAGGGGGCGTTCGGACACTGAAGCTTTCTTT. As protein: CASSLRGRSDTEAFF. The gene calls are TRBV18 and TRBJ1-1; TRBD1 aligns across 7 bases. The germline CDR1 and CDR2 sequences are KGHSH and LQKENI. CDR3 size: 15 residues. Trimming cost V 6 bases and J 3 bases; bases outside gene matches: 10.

The gene calls are TRBV14 and TRBJ2-5, with 9 bases lining up with TRBD1. V lost 4 bases, J lost 7 bases, and 7 bases stayed unmatched. The CDR3 extends over 14 amino acids. Germline CDR1 and CDR2: SGHDN and FVKESK. CDR3 in amino acids: CASSRDRASGTQYF. CDR3 sequence (DNA): TGTGCCAGCAGCCGGGACAGGGCATCGGGGACCCAGTACTTC.

This sequence joins TRBV2 and TRBJ1-1; D possibly corresponds to TRBD1 (6 bases). This CDR3 contains 14 residues. V was pared by 11 bases and J by 1 base, with 17 bases between. CDR1 is SNHLY, CDR2 FYNNEI, per germline. CDR3: CASREQGGNTEAFF. The CDR3 region has the DNA TGTGCCTCCAGAGAACAGGGCGGGAACACTGAAGCTTTCTTT.

The CDR3 bases are TGCGCCAGCAGGGGGGACTACCCGAACACCGGGGAGCTGTTTTTT. This sequence encodes CASRGDYPNTGELFF. This chain joins TRBV5-1 and TRBJ2-2; 7 nucleotides agree with TRBD2. The CDR3 length is 15 residues. The V gene's germline CDR1 is SGHRS and CDR2 YFSETQ. The junction had 4 bases not matched to a gene; V was cut back by 5 bases and J by 0 bases.

The rearrangement uses TRBV28 and TRBJ1-2; tentative D call: TRBD1 (5 bases). The CDR3 is 14 residues long. Germline V lookup: CDR1 MDHEN, CDR2 SYDVKM. The ends were cut back, 6 bases at V and 4 bases at J, with 15 bases in the middle. The CDR3 is CASRRQSGFYGYTF. The CDR3 DNA is TGTGCCAGCAGGCGACAGTCAGGTTTCTATGGCTACACCTTC.

The chain uses TRBV18 and TRBJ1-5; TRBD1 matches at 7 bases. CDR3 size: 15 residues. CDR1 is KGHSH, CDR2 LQKENI, per germline. Trimming took 2 bases from V and 5 from J; bases not matched to a gene: 6. CDR3 loop: CASSPLTGRDQPQHF. The CDR3 coding sequence is TGTGCCAGCTCACCATTGACAGGGAGAGATCAGCCCCAGCATTTT.

The V and J genes are TRBV27 and TRBJ1-1; D unresolved. The CDR3 contains 14 residues. V dropped 3 bases and J dropped 4 bases, with 12 bases sitting between them. In germline, CDR1 is MNHEY, CDR2 SMNVEV (reference sequence). CDR3 protein: CASSFLHSITEAFF. DNA for the CDR3: TGTGCCAGCAGTTTCCTCCACTCCATCACTGAAGCTTTCTTT.

The chain carries TRBV18 and TRBJ2-1; 9 nucleotides match TRBD1. This CDR3 contains 15 residues. With 5 bases clipped from V and 4 bases from J, the junction kept 6 bases outside the gene matches. The germline V gene encodes CDR1 KGHSH and CDR2 LQKENI. CDR3 in DNA: TGTGCCAGCTCATGGACAGGGGACCCTTACAATGAGCAGTTCTTC. Residues: CASSWTGDPYNEQFF. The full variable domain, in which reference TRBV18 and TRBJ2-1 provide the parts outside the CDR3, is NAGVMQNPRHLVRRRGQEARLRCSPMKGHSHVYWYRQLPEEGLKFMVYLQKENIIDESGMPKERFSAEFPKEGPSILRIQQVVRGDSAAYFCASSWTGDPYNEQFFGPGTRLTVL.

The sample holds one count of this clone. DNA of the CDR3: TGTGCCAGCAGTTTCGGAAGCGGAGGCCCCTACGAGCAGTACTTC. Translating it yields CASSFGSGGPYEQYF. The V gene is TRBV28, the J gene TRBJ2-7, with D perhaps TRBD2 (5 bases). Germline CDR1 MDHEN, CDR2 SYDVKM. The CDR3 consists of 15 residues. V lost 3 bases and J lost 2, with 14 bases in between. The full variable domain, completed using reference TRBV28 and TRBJ2-7, is DVKVTQSSRYLVKRTGEKVFLECVQDMDHENMFWYRQDPGLGLRLIYFSYDVKMKEKGDIPEGYSVSREKKERFSLILESASTNQTSMYLCASSFGSGGPYEQYFGPGTRLTVT.